Below, 25 T cell receptor beta chains from the same sample are listed, as sequenced in a study of blood T cell repertoires in COVID-19. Data came from immunoSEQ multiplex PCR; TCRdb stores just in-frame clones and leaves some out. The sample holds more than 95,000 clones; more than 75% are singletons and the top ten take 1.5%. The sequencing input was peripheral blood. The receptors shown here come from a human donor in a cohort sampled during active COVID-19.

This chain uses TRBV7-2 with TRBJ2-3, with 9 bases aligning to TRBD2. This CDR3 region has 16 residues. With V trimmed by 6 bases and J by 0 bases, 7 bases remained unmatched. From germline, CDR1 is SGHTA and CDR2 FQGNSA. CDR3 in DNA: TGTGCCAGCAGAGCGCTAGCGGGGTCTAGCACAGATACGCAGTATTTT. The encoded protein is CASRALAGSSTDTQYF.

The chain employs TRBV10-1 and TRBJ2-7; 11 nucleotides agree with TRBD2. The J segment lost 4 bases and the V segment lost 4 bases, leaving 9 bases of the junction unmatched. Germline CDR1 reads WNHNN; CDR2 reads SYGVQD (reference sequence). The CDR3 has 16 amino acids. CDR3 nucleotides: TGCGCCAGCAGTGGTGGTAGCGGGAGGGCCGGATACGAGCAGTACTTC. Its translation: CASSGGSGRAGYEQYF.

A remark on this clone: One end of the junction varies from germline; a read error may be responsible. The rearrangement joins TRBV4-2 to TRBJ2-7; perhaps TRBD2 as D (5 bases). The CDR3 covers 17 residues. Germline V gene lookup returns CDR1 LGHNA and CDR2 YNFKEQ. The CDR3 is CASSPRLLCCRTGSDGF. The CDR3, as DNA: TGTGCCAGCAGCCCCCGCCTTTTGTGTTGTCGGACGGGGTCCGACGGATTC.

V usage is TRBV11-2 and J usage is TRBJ1-3, with unresolved D. From germline, CDR1 is SGHAT and CDR2 FQNNGV. Trimming took 6 bases from V and 5 from J, leaving 14 bases between them. CDR3 length: 14 amino acids. In DNA, the CDR3 is TGTGCCAGCAGTCAATCACAGTACAGAAACACCATATATTTT. It codes for CASSQSQYRNTIYF.

The CDR3, as DNA: TGTGCCAGCAGCTACCAGACAGGGCATTACGAGCAGTACTTC. Its protein is CASSYQTGHYEQYF. The chain carries TRBV7-2 and TRBJ2-7; 7 bases fit TRBD1. V lost 4 bases and J lost 4; bases outside the gene matches: 7. CDR3 length: 14 residues. Germline V gives CDR1 SGHTA, CDR2 FQGNSA.

The chain has TRBV2 and TRBJ1-1, with TRBD1 matching 10 bases. The CDR3 totals 15 residues. V shed 3 bases and J 4 bases; nucleotides not matched to a gene: 5. Germline CDR1 reads SNHLY; CDR2 reads FYNNEI. In DNA form, the CDR3 reads TGTGCCAGCAGTGACCGAGGGACAGGGGCCACTGAAGCTTTCTTT. This sequence encodes CASSDRGTGATEAFF.

The J gene is TRBJ1-6, the V gene TRBV11-2; D is uncertain. The CDR3 runs to 16 residues. V was trimmed by 8 bases and J by 0 bases, leaving 14 bases between them. Germline CDR1 SGHAT, CDR2 FQNNGV. CDR3 region: CASEVSGSSYNSPLHF. The CDR3, as DNA: TGTGCCAGCGAAGTTTCGGGAAGCTCCTATAATTCACCCCTCCACTTT.

V usage is TRBV7-9 and J usage is TRBJ2-7, with TRBD1 identical over 7 bases. Germline-derived CDR1 and CDR2 are SEHNR and FQNEAQ (reference sequence). There are 15 residues in the CDR3. V gave up 6 bases and J gave up 3 bases; unmatched junction bases: 11. CDR3 DNA: TGTGCCAGCAGTTTTACCGGGGACAGAGTCTACGAGCAGTACTTC. Translated, it gives CASSFTGDRVYEQYF.

V gene TRBV9 combines with J gene TRBJ2-3; 9 bases agree with TRBD2. V trimming: 0 bases; J trimming: 3 bases; junction bases outside the gene matches: 5. Germline loops: CDR1 SGDLS, CDR2 YYNGEE. The CDR3 extends over 16 amino acids. The CDR3 region is CASSVAGTSSTDTQYF. The CDR3 coding sequence is TGTGCCAGCAGCGTAGCCGGGACTAGCTCTACAGATACGCAGTATTTT.

This sequence joins TRBV11-2 and TRBJ2-7; 8 nucleotides match TRBD1. The germline gives CDR1 SGHAT, CDR2 FQNNGV. V dropped 0 bases and J dropped 1; count of bases not matched to a gene: 11. The CDR3 has 18 amino acids. This chain's CDR3 is CASSLETGDRTDSYEQYF. CDR3 coding DNA: TGTGCCAGCAGCTTAGAGACGGGGGACAGGACCGATTCCTACGAGCAGTACTTC.

The V call is TRBV3-1 (or the pseudogene TRBV3-2), the J call TRBJ2-7, with TRBD2 matching 7 bases. The CDR3 loop spans 13 amino acids. The V gene's germline CDR1 is LGHDT and CDR2 YNNKEL (reference sequence). V lost 1 base, J lost 5 bases, and 2 bases stayed unmatched. The CDR3 sequence: CASSQGLANEQYF. CDR3 coding DNA: TGTGCCAGCAGCCAAGGACTAGCAAACGAGCAGTACTTC.

J is TRBJ2-7 and V is TRBV27, with 13 bases that match TRBD2. The CDR3 covers 15 residues. Germline V lookup: CDR1 MNHEY, CDR2 SMNVEV (reference sequence). J gave up 4 bases and V 4 bases, and 4 bases lay outside the gene matches. This chain's CDR3 is CASSSWTSGSYEQYF. In DNA, the CDR3 is TGTGCCAGCAGTTCTTGGACTAGCGGGAGTTACGAGCAGTACTTC.

The J gene is TRBJ2-3, the V gene TRBV5-1; D unresolved. Germline CDR1 is SGHRS and CDR2 is YFSETQ. This CDR3 comprises 15 residues. Trimming stripped 6 bases from V and 4 bases from J, with 18 bases between. In nucleotides, the CDR3 is TGCGCCAGCACCCGGTTAGTTTTGCAATCAGATACGCAGTATTTT. Translating gives CASTRLVLQSDTQYF.

This clone has just a few counts. The DNA of the CDR3 is TGCGCCAGCAGCCAAGATATCAGAAGTTCCTACAATGAGCAGTTCTTC. This codes for CASSQDIRSSYNEQFF. The gene calls are TRBV4-1 and TRBJ2-1; D is uncertain. CDR3 size: 16 residues. CDR1 MGHRA and CDR2 YSYEKL come from the germline V gene. Trimming removed 0 bases at V and 1 base at J, with 10 bases between.

The chain recombines TRBV7-6 with TRBJ2-7, with a possible D match to TRBD2 (6 bases). This CDR3 comprises 16 residues. V was cut by 5 bases and J by 4 bases, with 21 bases left in between. Germline CDR1 reads SGHVS; CDR2 reads FNYEAQ. CDR3 DNA: TGTGCCAGCAGCCCAGCCGACACTCGACGGGGGTACGAGCAGTACTTC. Amino acids: CASSPADTRRGYEQYF.

The chain is built from TRBV29-1 and TRBJ2-1; D is possibly TRBD2 (5 bases). The CDR3 covers 14 residues. V lost 2 bases and J 2 bases, leaving 10 bases between the germline ends. The V gene's germline CDR1 is SQVTM and CDR2 ANQGSEA. CDR3 sequence (DNA): TGCAGCGTTGAAACGGGAATTCCCTACAATGAGCAGTTCTTC. It specifies CSVETGIPYNEQFF.

The rearrangement joins TRBV10-3 to TRBJ2-3; 7 bases align to TRBD1. This CDR3 comprises 15 residues. V lost 6 bases to trimming and J lost 0 bases; unmatched junction nucleotides: 6. The V gene's germline CDR1 is ENHRY and CDR2 SYGVKD. CDR3 residues: CAIRGQSPSTDTQYF. In DNA form, the CDR3 reads TGTGCCATCAGGGGACAGTCCCCTAGCACAGATACGCAGTATTTT.

This clone turned up a few times. This CDR3 is CASSPVQSQETQYF. The CDR3 DNA sequence: TGTGCCAGCTCACCGGTACAGAGCCAAGAGACCCAGTACTTC. This chain uses TRBV18 with TRBJ2-5; D remains ambiguous. CDR3 length: 14 amino acids. Trimming cost V 3 bases and J 1 base, with 9 bases left between them. CDR1 and CDR2 (germline): KGHSH, LQKENI.

This clone came up a few times. The rearrangement links TRBV7-9 to TRBJ1-1, with 7 bases aligning to TRBD1. The germline V gene encodes CDR1 SEHNR and CDR2 FQNEAQ (reference sequence). The ends lost 7 bases at V and 6 bases at J; junction bases unmatched: 11. The CDR3 is 14 amino acids. CDR3: CASTLGDRGPEAFF. CDR3 nucleotides: TGTGCCAGCACCCTCGGGGACAGAGGCCCTGAAGCTTTCTTT.

This chain connects TRBV5-1 to TRBJ2-7; the match to TRBD2 covers 7 bases. With 0 bases clipped from V and 0 bases from J, the junction kept 12 bases outside the gene matches. Germline V gene sequence: CDR1 SGHRS, CDR2 YFSETQ. This CDR3 spans 18 amino acids. The CDR3: CASSLGVEGGPTSYEQYF. The DNA for the CDR3 is TGCGCCAGCAGCTTGGGTGTGGAGGGAGGGCCTACCTCCTACGAGCAGTACTTC.

The chain carries TRBV7-2 and TRBJ1-1, with unresolved D. The germline gives CDR1 SGHTA, CDR2 FQGNSA. The CDR3 consists of 13 residues. Trimming left V 1 base short and J 4 bases short, with 7 bases between. The CDR3, as DNA: TGTGCCAGCAGCTTAGGAGTTTCCACTGAAGCTTTCTTT. Residues: CASSLGVSTEAFF.

The chain links TRBV30 to TRBJ2-6; D may be TRBD1 (5 bases). Germline values: CDR1 GTSNPN, CDR2 SVGIG (reference sequence). V lost 0 bases to trimming and J lost 0 bases, with 12 bases between them. CDR3 length equals 17 residues. CDR3 amino acids: CAWSVGVYLSGANVLTF. In DNA form, the CDR3 reads TGTGCCTGGAGTGTAGGGGTTTACCTCTCTGGGGCCAACGTCCTGACTTTC.

The V and J genes are TRBV25-1 and TRBJ1-6; 10 nucleotides line up with TRBD1. Unmatched junction bases numbered 6, after V lost 4 bases and J lost 6 bases. The germline V gene has CDR1 MGHDK and CDR2 SYGVNS. The CDR3 covers 16 residues. CDR3 amino acids: CASSVGTGVSNSPLHF. CDR3 nucleotides: TGTGCCAGCAGTGTAGGGACAGGGGTTTCTAATTCACCCCTCCACTTT.

The rearrangement links TRBV28 to TRBJ2-5; D ambiguous. The V and J ends lost 6 bases and 5 bases respectively, with 7 bases between them. The CDR3 sequence is 11 residues long. In germline, CDR1 is MDHEN, CDR2 SYDVKM. The CDR3 sequence is CASRTSETQYF. The CDR3 DNA follows: TGTGCCAGCAGAACAAGTGAGACCCAGTACTTC.

The chain combines TRBV23-1 with TRBJ2-5; 9 bases fit TRBD1. TRBV23-1 carries the ORF label, with uncertain function. The CDR3 sequence is 14 residues long. J gave up 5 bases and V 7 bases, and 8 bases lay outside the gene matches. CDR3 sequence reads: CASIIGTGRETQYF. CDR3 DNA: TGCGCCAGCATTATAGGGACAGGGCGGGAGACCCAGTACTTC.